One and the same sample provided the 6 T cell receptor beta chains below, sequenced in a study of blood T cell repertoires in COVID-19. The protocol was immunoSEQ multiplex PCR, while the TCRdb copy is restricted to in-frame clones and leaves out a portion. The data contain about 180,000 clones, roughly 85% of them singletons. Input material: PBMCs or T cells enriched from blood (not recorded which). The receptors here all came from a young woman who had recovered from COVID-19.

J is TRBJ2-7 and V is TRBV29-1; D is possibly TRBD2 (5 bases). CDR3 length: 12 residues. Germline assignment: CDR1 SQVTM and CDR2 ANQGSEA. Trimming left V 4 bases short and J 3 bases short, with 10 bases between. The CDR3 spells CSVGGQNYEQYF. The CDR3 DNA sequence: TGCAGCGTTGGAGGGCAAAACTACGAGCAGTACTTC.

The chain is built from TRBV5-1 and TRBJ1-1; TRBD1 aligns across 11 bases. The CDR3 totals 14 residues. Trimming at V came to 4 bases and at J to 7 bases, leaving 6 bases not matched to a gene. CDR1 is SGHRS, CDR2 YFSETQ, per germline. CDR3 region: CASSVGQGEGEAFF. The CDR3 DNA reads TGCGCCAGCAGCGTGGGACAGGGGGAAGGTGAAGCTTTCTTT.

The chain joins TRBV30 to TRBJ1-1; TRBD1 might be the D (5 bases). The CDR3 totals 15 residues. Looked up from germline, CDR1 is GTSNPN and CDR2 is SVGIG (reference sequence). V was clipped by 3 bases and J by 1 base, with 15 bases between them. The DNA of the CDR3 is TGTGCCTGGAGGTGGGGGGAAGGGACGAACACTGAAGCTTTCTTT. Encoded protein: CAWRWGEGTNTEAFF.

In DNA form, the CDR3 reads TGTGCCAGTAAAATTCAGGGCGGGGACTATGGCTACACCTTC. Protein sequence: CASKIQGGDYGYTF. This chain joins TRBV19 and TRBJ1-2; a possible D gene is TRBD1 (5 bases). CDR3 size: 14 residues. V lost 7 bases and J 3 bases, leaving 15 bases between the germline ends. Germline CDR1 reads LNHDA; CDR2 reads SQIVND (reference sequence).

The CDR3 sequence: CASSPTEREVNEQFF. The CDR3 DNA is TGTGCCAGCAGCCCCACTGAGCGGGAGGTCAATGAGCAGTTCTTC. This chain uses TRBV9 with TRBJ2-1; 9 bases map to TRBD2. The V gene's germline CDR1 is SGDLS and CDR2 YYNGEE. Trimming at V came to 4 bases and at J to 6 bases, leaving 8 bases not matched to a gene. The CDR3 extends over 15 amino acids.

This chain connects TRBV4-1 to TRBJ2-7; a possible D gene is TRBD1 (6 bases). CDR1 MGHRA and CDR2 YSYEKL come from the germline V gene. CDR3 size: 14 residues. Trimming removed 2 bases at V and 6 bases at J, with 14 bases between. CDR3 coding DNA: TGCGCCAGCAGCCAACCGACCAGGGGCCCCGAGCAGTACTTC. Protein: CASSQPTRGPEQYF.